Below, 21 T cell receptor beta chains from the same sample are listed, as sequenced in a study of T cells after posttransplantation cyclophosphamide. Cyclophosphamide on days +3 and +4 followed busulfan-fludarabine conditioning and a marrow graft. Generated by immunoSEQ multiplex PCR, the TCRdb table keeps only in-frame clones and is missing some. Of about 4,000 clones listed, approximately 80% are singletons. The input for sequencing was PBMCs, taken roughly 30 days after a stem cell transplant with posttransplant cyclophosphamide. The source is a male patient aged 50 to 59 who received an allogeneic stem cell transplant from an unrelated donor, was CMV-positive, and had acute GVHD only. Some T cells may be transferred from the graft donor.

The V and J genes are TRBV7-9 and TRBJ2-1; tentatively, D is TRBD2 (6 bases). V was pared by 3 bases and J by 7 bases, with 10 bases between. This CDR3 has 13 residues. Germline V gene data show CDR1 as SEHNR and CDR2 as FQNEAQ (reference sequence). CDR3 nucleotides: TGTGCCAGCAGCTTTGTGGGGGGTAATGAGCAGTTCTTC. Translation: CASSFVGGNEQFF. The whole variable domain, filled in from reference TRBV7-9 and TRBJ2-1, reads DTGVSQNPRHKITKRGQNVTFRCDPISEHNRLYWYRQTLGQGPEFLTYFQNEAQLEKSRLLSDRFSAERPKGSFSTLEIQRTEQGDSAMYLCASSFVGGNEQFFGPGTRLTVL.

The chain recombines TRBV5-4 with TRBJ1-2, with 8 bases matching TRBD1. This CDR3 is 13 amino acids long. Germline V CDR1 and CDR2: SGHNT, YYREEE (reference sequence). The trim removed 7 bases at V and 4 bases at J, leaving 6 bases unmatched. The CDR3 here is CASGRQGPYGYTF. CDR3 sequence (DNA): TGTGCCAGCGGTAGACAGGGGCCCTATGGCTACACCTTC.

The V gene is TRBV15, the J gene TRBJ1-4, with a possible D match to TRBD1 (5 bases). The CDR3 covers 16 residues. Deletions cut 3 bases from V and 4 bases from J, with 15 bases between. Germline loops: CDR1 LNHNV, CDR2 YYDKDF (reference sequence). CDR3 region: CATSSRPGIGNEKLFF. For the CDR3, the DNA is TGTGCCACCAGCAGCAGACCAGGGATCGGTAATGAAAAACTGTTTTTT. Full variable domain (rest looked up from reference TRBV15 and TRBJ1-4): DAMVIQNPRYQVTQFGKPVTLSCSQTLNHNVMYWYQQKSSQAPKLLFHYYDKDFNNEADTPDNFQSRRPNTSFCFLDIRSPGLGDTAMYLCATSSRPGIGNEKLFFGSGTQLSVL.

The rearrangement uses TRBV19 and TRBJ1-5, with 8 bases fitting TRBD1. V was clipped by 2 bases and J by 5 bases; unmatched bases: 8. The V gene's germline CDR1 is LNHDA and CDR2 SQIVND (reference sequence). The CDR3 is made up of 16 amino acids. The DNA of the CDR3 is TGTGCCAGTAGTATAAGAAGGACAGGGTCGGATCAGCCCCAGCATTTT. Translating gives CASSIRRTGSDQPQHF. The variable domain in full, completed from reference TRBV19 and TRBJ1-5, reads DGGITQSPKYLFRKEGQNVTLSCEQNLNHDAMYWYRQDPGQGLRLIYYSQIVNDFQKGDIAEGYSVSREKKESFPLTVTSAQKNPTAFYLCASSIRRTGSDQPQHFGDGTRLSIL.

The rearrangement uses TRBV7-9 and TRBJ1-2, with D uncertain. V lost 5 bases and J 2 bases, leaving 12 bases between the germline ends. This CDR3 comprises 14 residues. Germline-derived CDR1 and CDR2 are SEHNR and FQNEAQ (reference sequence). The CDR3: CASSLTETNYGYTF. For the CDR3, the DNA is TGTGCCAGCAGCCTTACAGAGACCAACTATGGCTACACCTTC. The entire variable domain, with the rest obtained from reference TRBV7-9 and TRBJ1-2, is as follows: DTGVSQNPRHKITKRGQNVTFRCDPISEHNRLYWYRQTLGQGPEFLTYFQNEAQLEKSRLLSDRFSAERPKGSFSTLEIQRTEQGDSAMYLCASSLTETNYGYTFGSGTRLTVV.

The chain uses TRBV5-1 and TRBJ2-2; the match to TRBD1 covers 7 bases. Trimming removed 3 bases from V and 4 bases from J; junction bases left unmatched: 9. This CDR3 region has 16 residues. CDR1 is SGHRS, CDR2 YFSETQ, per germline. The CDR3 bases are TGCGCCAGCAGCTCACAAGACAGGGACCTCACCGGGGAGCTGTTTTTT. Translating gives CASSSQDRDLTGELFF.

The CDR3 here is CASSSTGVNYGYTF. Written as DNA, the CDR3 is TGTGCCAGCAGTTCGACAGGAGTAAACTATGGCTACACCTTC. This chain links TRBV27 with TRBJ1-2; the D gene is possibly TRBD1 (6 bases). The CDR3 is made up of 14 amino acids. Germline-derived CDR1 and CDR2 are MNHEY and SMNVEV (reference sequence). The V gene lost 4 bases and the J gene lost 2 bases, with 11 bases spanning the gap.

The chain has TRBV7-2 and TRBJ2-4, with 10 positions matching TRBD2. From germline, CDR1 is SGHTA and CDR2 FQGNSA. V dropped 8 bases and J dropped 7; count of bases not matched to a gene: 11. The CDR3 consists of 15 residues. The CDR3 nucleotides are TGTGCCAGCCGACCAGCGGGGGGGTGGGCTAACATTCAGTACTTC. Its translation is CASRPAGGWANIQYF.

In its sample, this clone was seen a few times. This sequence joins TRBV19 and TRBJ1-1; weak D call: TRBD1 (6 bases). From germline, CDR1 is LNHDA and CDR2 SQIVND (reference sequence). CDR3 length: 15 residues. The V and J ends lost 4 bases and 0 bases respectively, with 12 bases between them. The CDR3 nucleotides are TGTGCCAGTAGTAATAGACAGGCATTGAACACTGAAGCTTTCTTT. The encoded protein is CASSNRQALNTEAFF.

V usage is TRBV19 and J usage is TRBJ2-5, with D tentatively TRBD1 (6 bases). Germline V gene sequence: CDR1 LNHDA, CDR2 SQIVND (reference sequence). Trimming stripped 1 base from V and 5 bases from J, with 8 bases between. This CDR3 has 13 amino acids. CDR3 coding DNA: TGTGCCAGTAGTATAGGGGGGCGGGAGACCCAGTACTTC. Residues: CASSIGGRETQYF.

This clone has only a few counts. The chain carries TRBV30 and TRBJ2-3; D might be TRBD2 (5 bases). Trimming shortened V by 0 bases and J by 3 bases, and 10 bases separated the two germline ends. The length of the CDR3 is 14 residues. Germline V gives CDR1 GTSNPN, CDR2 SVGIG (reference sequence). CDR3: CAWSVGGWTDTQYF. The DNA of the CDR3 is TGTGCCTGGAGTGTCGGCGGGTGGACAGATACGCAGTATTTT.

The V gene is TRBV30, the J gene TRBJ1-1, with D possibly matching TRBD1 (6 bases). CDR3 length: 13 residues. Germline V gene sequence: CDR1 GTSNPN, CDR2 SVGIG (reference sequence). V dropped 3 bases and J dropped 7 bases, with 15 bases sitting between them. The chain's CDR3 is CAWRGDTRNEAFF. CDR3 nucleotides: TGTGCCTGGAGGGGGGACACCCGGAATGAAGCTTTCTTT.

The chain couples TRBV6-5 to TRBJ2-7; TRBD1 agrees at 7 bases. The CDR3 consists of 15 residues. Germline assignment: CDR1 MNHEY and CDR2 SVGAGI. V shed 5 bases, J shed 3 bases, and the junction held 10 bases outside the gene matches. CDR3 sequence reads: CASSPRDSRRYEQYF. In DNA form, the CDR3 reads TGTGCCAGCAGTCCCCGGGACAGCCGCCGCTACGAGCAGTACTTC.

The rearrangement links TRBV7-2 to TRBJ2-3; D might be TRBD1 (6 bases). Germline V gene lookup returns CDR1 SGHTA and CDR2 FQGNSA. V dropped 4 bases and J dropped 0 bases, with 11 bases sitting between them. The CDR3 is 15 amino acids. The CDR3 region is CASSSGQLSTDTQYF. The CDR3 DNA sequence: TGTGCCAGCAGCTCCGGACAGCTAAGCACAGATACGCAGTATTTT.

The chain is built from TRBV6-1 and TRBJ1-6, with TRBD1 as a possible D gene (5 bases). CDR1 and CDR2 (germline): MNHNS, SASEGT. Trimming took 4 bases from V and 7 from J, leaving 20 bases between them. The CDR3 sequence is 17 residues long. This chain's CDR3 is CASSATSLQGLNSPLHF. As DNA, the CDR3 is TGTGCCAGCAGTGCTACTTCCCTTCAGGGTCTAAATTCACCCCTCCACTTT.

The chain employs TRBV6-6 and TRBJ1-6, with D hard to call. With 6 bases removed from V and 10 bases from J, the gap between germline ends came to 10 bases. There are 12 residues in the CDR3. The germline V gene has CDR1 MNHNY and CDR2 SVGAGI (reference sequence). CDR3 protein: CASRSGRSPLHF. In DNA form, the CDR3 reads TGTGCCAGCAGGTCTGGCAGGTCACCCCTCCACTTT.

The J gene is TRBJ2-5, the V gene TRBV14, with 7 positions matching TRBD2. The J segment lost 5 bases and the V segment lost 0 bases, leaving 9 bases of the junction unmatched. The CDR3 runs to 16 residues. CDR1 is SGHDN, CDR2 FVKESK, per germline. The CDR3 nucleotides read TGTGCCAGCAGCCAAGATGCCCCTACTAGCGCGGAGACCCAGTACTTC. It translates to CASSQDAPTSAETQYF.

The CDR3: CASSLENEQYF. The CDR3 DNA reads TGTGCCAGCAGTCTAGAGAACGAGCAGTACTTC. This sequence joins TRBV6-6 and TRBJ2-5; D gene unclear. The end of the DNA fits TRBJ2-7 better, so the J call may be wrong. Looked up from germline, CDR1 is MNHNY and CDR2 is SVGAGI (reference sequence). The CDR3 has 11 amino acids.

J is TRBJ1-5 and V is TRBV4-1; no clear D. V lost 1 base, J lost 5 bases, and 9 bases lay in between. The V gene's germline CDR1 is MGHRA and CDR2 YSYEKL. The CDR3 is made up of 14 amino acids. The CDR3 sequence is CASSQVPGDQPQHF. The CDR3 coding sequence is TGCGCCAGCAGCCAAGTTCCCGGGGATCAGCCCCAGCATTTT.

About this clone itself: The junction and the germline gene differ at one end; a read error may be behind it. The V gene is TRBV9, the J gene TRBJ1-4; D gene uncertain. Germline values: CDR1 SGDLS, CDR2 YYNGEE. The CDR3 loop spans 16 amino acids. In DNA, the CDR3 is TGTTCCAGCAGCCCCCCCCCGAGTGGCCGCGGTGAAAAATTGTTTTTT. Its protein product is CSSSPPPSGRGEKLFF. Supplemented by reference TRBV9 and TRBJ1-4, the full variable domain reads DSGVTQTPKHLITATGQRVTLRCSPRSGDLSVYWYQQSLDQGLQFLIQYYNGEERAKGNILERFSAQQFPDLHSELNLSSLELGDSALYFCSSSPPPSGRGEKLFFGSGTQLSVL.

The CDR3 region is CASRLTGNEKLFF. The CDR3 bases are TGTGCCAGCAGATTAACGGGAAATGAAAAACTGTTTTTT. The chain uses TRBV6-1 and TRBJ1-4; unclear D gene. Germline loops: CDR1 MNHNS, CDR2 SASEGT. This CDR3 is 13 amino acids long. V lost 6 bases and J 5 bases, leaving 10 bases between the germline ends.